Shown below are 15 T cell receptor beta chains from a single sample sequenced in a study of OX40 agonist ivuxolimab in advanced cancers. The protocol was immunoSEQ multiplex PCR, while the TCRdb copy is restricted to in-frame clones and leaves out a portion. The table lists 80,000 to 100,000 clones, roughly 94% of them singletons. Sequences were derived from CD4+ or CD8+ T cells sorted from blood, sampled in a trial of the OX40 agonist ivuxolimab. The receptors derive from an adult with an advanced solid tumor such as melanoma, head and neck, liver or kidney cancer.

CDR3 sequence (DNA): TGTGCCACCAGCTTAGGGGGGGTTAGCTCCTACAATGAGCAGTTCTTC. It translates to CATSLGGVSSYNEQFF. The V gene is TRBV15, the J gene TRBJ2-1; a possible D gene is TRBD2 (7 bases). V dropped 5 bases and J dropped 0 bases, with 14 bases sitting between them. The CDR3 has 16 amino acids. CDR1 and CDR2 (germline): LNHNV, YYDKDF (reference sequence).

Only one count was recorded for this clone. The chain couples TRBV11-2 to TRBJ2-1; 7 bases map to TRBD2. With V trimmed by 2 bases and J by 9 bases, 10 bases remained unmatched. CDR3 size: 15 residues. Per the germline V gene, CDR1 is SGHAT and CDR2 is FQNNGV. Here the CDR3 DNA reads TGTGCCAGCAGCTTATCAGCGGGGAGATTGGGTGAGCAGTTCTTC. Protein: CASSLSAGRLGEQFF.

This chain uses TRBV28 with TRBJ1-2; D possibly corresponds to TRBD1 (6 bases). The CDR3 is made up of 12 amino acids. Trimming left V 6 bases short and J 7 bases short, with 12 bases between. CDR1 is MDHEN, CDR2 SYDVKM, per germline. As DNA, the CDR3 is TGTGCCAGCAGGACACAGGGACTTGGCTACACCTTC. Translation gives CASRTQGLGYTF.

The chain links TRBV4-3 to TRBJ1-2; D may be TRBD1 (5 bases). V dropped 6 bases and J dropped 5 bases, with 22 bases sitting between them. The CDR3 is made up of 16 amino acids. The V gene's germline CDR1 is LGHNA and CDR2 YSLEER. CDR3 protein: CASSYTMGLPPYGYTF. CDR3 sequence (DNA): TGCGCCAGCAGTTATACCATGGGACTACCCCCTTATGGCTACACCTTC.

V gene TRBV7-2 combines with J gene TRBJ1-5; TRBD1 agrees at 7 bases. Germline CDR1 reads SGHTA; CDR2 reads FQGNSA. CDR3 size: 15 residues. The ends lost 4 bases at V and 10 bases at J; junction bases unmatched: 13. CDR3: CASSSVQQGVEPQHF. In nucleotides, the CDR3 is TGTGCCAGCAGCTCGGTGCAGCAGGGGGTGGAACCCCAGCATTTT.

This clone occurred a few times. This sequence joins TRBV11-2 and TRBJ1-1; D is unclear. V lost 1 base to trimming and J lost 5 bases, with 11 bases between them. CDR3 size: 14 residues. Per the germline V gene, CDR1 is SGHAT and CDR2 is FQNNGV. The CDR3 spells CASSLGLGWTEAFF. The CDR3 DNA sequence: TGTGCCAGCAGCTTAGGGCTGGGTTGGACTGAAGCTTTCTTT.

This clone was seen a handful of times. The CDR3 loop reads CASSLRGDEKLFF. The CDR3 DNA reads TGTGCCAGCAGCTTAAGAGGGGATGAAAAACTGTTTTTT. The V call is TRBV7-9, the J call TRBJ1-4; the D gene is possibly TRBD1 (5 bases). Trimming stripped 2 bases from V and 6 bases from J, with 7 bases between. The germline gives CDR1 SEHNR, CDR2 FQNEAQ (reference sequence). This CDR3 is built from 13 residues. The full variable domain, with the rest looked up from reference TRBV7-9 and TRBJ1-4, is DTGVSQNPRHKITKRGQNVTFRCDPISEHNRLYWYRQTLGQGPEFLTYFQNEAQLEKSRLLSDRFSAERPKGSFSTLEIQRTEQGDSAMYLCASSLRGDEKLFFGSGTQLSVL.

The chain uses TRBV6-1 and TRBJ1-2; D gene unclear. Germline CDR1 reads MNHNS; CDR2 reads SASEGT. The CDR3 spans 12 residues. V lost 8 bases, J lost 7 bases, and 14 bases lay in between. CDR3 coding DNA: TGTGCCAGCTGGGGAACCCAAGGTGGCTACACCTTC. Translating gives CASWGTQGGYTF.

The chain carries TRBV25-1 and TRBJ1-1; D remains unclear. The CDR3 extends over 12 amino acids. Germline-derived CDR1 and CDR2 are MGHDK and SYGVNS. The germline V and J ends were trimmed by 5 bases and 4 bases, with 8 bases remaining between them. The CDR3 bases are TGTGCCAGCAGTCGAGGGAGCACTGAAGCTTTCTTT. Protein product: CASSRGSTEAFF.

This clone showed up just once. This chain joins TRBV7-2 and TRBJ2-5, with D unclear. Trimming cost V 5 bases and J 1 base, with 14 bases left between them. The length of the CDR3 is 15 residues. Germline V gene lookup returns CDR1 SGHTA and CDR2 FQGNSA. CDR3 sequence reads: CASSPSVAPQETQYF. The CDR3 DNA reads TGTGCCAGCAGCCCATCGGTAGCACCCCAAGAGACCCAGTACTTC. Drawing the rest from reference TRBV7-2 and TRBJ2-5, the complete variable domain is GAGVSQSPSNKVTEKGKDVELRCDPISGHTALYWYRQSLGQGLEFLIYFQGNSAPDKSGLPSDRFSAERTGGSVSTLTIQRTQQEDSAVYLCASSPSVAPQETQYFGPGTRLLVL.

This sequence joins TRBV19 and TRBJ2-1, with 7 bases that match TRBD2. Germline CDR1 LNHDA, CDR2 SQIVND (reference sequence). Losses at the gene ends were 9 bases for V and 10 bases for J; bases not matched to a gene: 15. The CDR3 contains 14 residues. This CDR3 is CASSLVAGVPEQFF. The CDR3 bases are TGTGCCAGCAGCTTAGTGGCGGGGGTTCCGGAGCAGTTCTTC. The variable domain in full, completed from reference TRBV19 and TRBJ2-1, reads DGGITQSPKYLFRKEGQNVTLSCEQNLNHDAMYWYRQDPGQGLRLIYYSQIVNDFQKGDIAEGYSVSREKKESFPLTVTSAQKNPTAFYLCASSLVAGVPEQFFGPGTRLTVL.

This chain connects TRBV7-2 to TRBJ2-5; D is ambiguous. CDR1 is SGHTA and CDR2 is FQGNSA in the germline V gene. The ends were cut back, 7 bases at V and 4 bases at J, with 13 bases in the middle. The CDR3 extends over 13 amino acids. This chain's CDR3 is CASTLGIAETQYF. The CDR3 DNA sequence: TGTGCCAGCACCCTGGGGATCGCAGAGACCCAGTACTTC.

The chain carries TRBV6-1 and TRBJ2-3; D is unresolved. The CDR3 length is 13 residues. V was cut by 4 bases and J by 2 bases, with 7 bases left in between. CDR1 and CDR2 (germline): MNHNS, SASEGT. CDR3 amino acids: CASSATYTDTQYF. The CDR3 coding sequence is TGTGCCAGCAGTGCCACCTACACAGATACGCAGTATTTT.

The genes are TRBV5-1 and TRBJ1-5; D is perhaps TRBD1 (5 bases). Trimming shortened V by 5 bases and J by 0 bases, and 12 bases separated the two germline ends. CDR1 and CDR2 (germline): SGHRS, YFSETQ. This CDR3 spans 15 amino acids. The CDR3 protein is CASRPTALSNQPQHF. CDR3 bases: TGCGCCAGCAGACCGACAGCCCTTAGCAATCAGCCCCAGCATTTT.

This chain connects TRBV25-1 to TRBJ2-5; 7 bases are shared with TRBD1. The CDR3 loop spans 13 amino acids. V dropped 3 bases and J dropped 5; count of bases not matched to a gene: 3. Germline CDR1 and CDR2: MGHDK and SYGVNS. The CDR3: CASSDGTVETQYF. In DNA form, the CDR3 reads TGTGCCAGCAGTGACGGGACAGTGGAGACCCAGTACTTC.